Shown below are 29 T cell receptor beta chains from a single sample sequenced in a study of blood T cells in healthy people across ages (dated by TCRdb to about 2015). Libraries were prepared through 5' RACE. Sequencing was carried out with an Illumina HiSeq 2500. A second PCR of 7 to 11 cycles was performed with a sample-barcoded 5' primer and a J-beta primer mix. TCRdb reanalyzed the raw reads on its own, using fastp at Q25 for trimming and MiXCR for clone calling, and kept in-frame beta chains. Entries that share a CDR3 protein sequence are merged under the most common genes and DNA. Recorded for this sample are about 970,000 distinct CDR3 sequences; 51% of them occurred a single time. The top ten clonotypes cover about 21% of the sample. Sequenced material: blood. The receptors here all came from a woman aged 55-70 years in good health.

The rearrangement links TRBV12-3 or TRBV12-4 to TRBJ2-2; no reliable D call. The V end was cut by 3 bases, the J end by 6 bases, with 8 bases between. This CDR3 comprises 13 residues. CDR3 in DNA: TGTGCCAGCAGTTTCGGTAGACCCGGGGAGCTGTTTTTT. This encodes CASSFGRPGELFF.

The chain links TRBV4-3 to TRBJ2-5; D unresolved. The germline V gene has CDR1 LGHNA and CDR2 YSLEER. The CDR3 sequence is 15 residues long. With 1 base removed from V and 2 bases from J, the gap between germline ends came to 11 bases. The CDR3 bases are TGCGCCAGCAGCCAAGTCGCTGGGTGGCAAGAGACCCAGTACTTC. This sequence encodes CASSQVAGWQETQYF.

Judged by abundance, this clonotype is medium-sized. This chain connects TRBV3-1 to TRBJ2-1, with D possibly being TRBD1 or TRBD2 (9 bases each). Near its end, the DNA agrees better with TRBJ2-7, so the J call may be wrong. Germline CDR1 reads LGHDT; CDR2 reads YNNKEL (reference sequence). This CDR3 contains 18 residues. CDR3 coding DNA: TGTGCCAGCAGCCAAACAGGGGGCGCGGGGGGGTCCTACAATGAGCAGTACTTC. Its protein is CASSQTGGAGGSYNEQYF.

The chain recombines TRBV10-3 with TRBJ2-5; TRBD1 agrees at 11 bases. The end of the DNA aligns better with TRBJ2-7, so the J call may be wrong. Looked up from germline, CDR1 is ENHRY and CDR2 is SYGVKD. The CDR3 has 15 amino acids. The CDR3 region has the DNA TGTGCCATCAGCTTGGGTGGGACAGGGGGGAACGAGCAGTACTTC. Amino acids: CAISLGGTGGNEQYF.

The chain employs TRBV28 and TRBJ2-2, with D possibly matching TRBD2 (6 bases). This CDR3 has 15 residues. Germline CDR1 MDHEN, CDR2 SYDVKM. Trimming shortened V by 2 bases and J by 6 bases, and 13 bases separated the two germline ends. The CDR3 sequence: CASSLNTAGSGELFF. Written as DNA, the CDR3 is TGTGCCAGCAGTTTAAACACCGCGGGATCCGGGGAGCTGTTTTTT. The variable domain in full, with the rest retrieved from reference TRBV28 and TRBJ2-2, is DVKVTQSSRYLVKRTGEKVFLECVQDMDHENMFWYRQDPGLGLRLIYFSYDVKMKEKGDIPEGYSVSREKKERFSLILESASTNQTSMYLCASSLNTAGSGELFFGEGSRLTVL.

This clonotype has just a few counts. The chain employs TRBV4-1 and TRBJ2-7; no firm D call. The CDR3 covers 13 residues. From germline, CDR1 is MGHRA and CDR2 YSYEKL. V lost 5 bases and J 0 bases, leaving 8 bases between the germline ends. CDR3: CASSKRDSYEQYF. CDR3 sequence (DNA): TGCGCCAGCAGCAAGCGCGACTCCTACGAGCAGTACTTC.

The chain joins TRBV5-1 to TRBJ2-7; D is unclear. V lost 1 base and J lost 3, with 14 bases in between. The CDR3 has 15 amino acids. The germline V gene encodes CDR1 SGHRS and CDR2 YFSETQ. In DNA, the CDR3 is TGCGCCAGCAGCTTGACGGCCTCTGGCCTCTACGAGCAGTACTTC. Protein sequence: CASSLTASGLYEQYF.

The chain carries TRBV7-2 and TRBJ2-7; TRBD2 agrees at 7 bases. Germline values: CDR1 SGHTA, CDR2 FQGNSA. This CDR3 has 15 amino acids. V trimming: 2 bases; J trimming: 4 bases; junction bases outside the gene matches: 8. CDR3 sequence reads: CASSLPGREGYEQYF. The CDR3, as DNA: TGTGCCAGCAGCTTACCAGGCAGGGAGGGTTACGAGCAGTACTTC.

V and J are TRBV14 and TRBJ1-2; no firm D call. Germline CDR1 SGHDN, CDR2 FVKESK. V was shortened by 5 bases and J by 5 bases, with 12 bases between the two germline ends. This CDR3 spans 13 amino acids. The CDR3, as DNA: TGTGCCAGCAGCACGACAAATTCGTATGGCTACACCTTC. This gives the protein CASSTTNSYGYTF.

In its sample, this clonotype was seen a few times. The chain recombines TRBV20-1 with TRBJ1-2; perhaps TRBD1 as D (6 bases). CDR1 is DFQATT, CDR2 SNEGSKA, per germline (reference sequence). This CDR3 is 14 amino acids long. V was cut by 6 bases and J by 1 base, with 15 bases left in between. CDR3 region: CSAEKTGVNYGYTF. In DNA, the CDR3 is TGCAGTGCAGAAAAGACAGGCGTTAACTATGGCTACACCTTC.

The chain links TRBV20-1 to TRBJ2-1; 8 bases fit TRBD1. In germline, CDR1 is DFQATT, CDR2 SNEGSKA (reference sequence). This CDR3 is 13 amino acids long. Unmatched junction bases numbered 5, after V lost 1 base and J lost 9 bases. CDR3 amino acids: CSARGQGHGEQFF. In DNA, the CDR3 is TGCAGTGCTAGAGGACAGGGGCACGGTGAGCAGTTCTTC.

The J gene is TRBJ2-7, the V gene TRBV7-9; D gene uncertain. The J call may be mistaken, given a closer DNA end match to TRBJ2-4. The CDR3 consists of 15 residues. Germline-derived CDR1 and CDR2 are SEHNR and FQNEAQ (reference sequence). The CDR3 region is CASSTEAPPGNIQYF. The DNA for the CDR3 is TGTGCCAGCAGCACAGAGGCCCCCCCTGGGAACATTCAGTACTTC.

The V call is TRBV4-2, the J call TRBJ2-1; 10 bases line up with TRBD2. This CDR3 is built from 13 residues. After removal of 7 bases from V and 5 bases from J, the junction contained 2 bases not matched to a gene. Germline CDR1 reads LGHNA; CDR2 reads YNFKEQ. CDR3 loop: CASKTSGNNEQFF. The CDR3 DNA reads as TGTGCCAGCAAAACTAGCGGGAACAATGAGCAGTTCTTC.

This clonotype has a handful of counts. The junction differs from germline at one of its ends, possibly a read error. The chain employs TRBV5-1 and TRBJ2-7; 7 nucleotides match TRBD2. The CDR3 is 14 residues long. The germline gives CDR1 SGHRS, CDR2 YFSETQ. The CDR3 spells CASSLVAGAYEQYF. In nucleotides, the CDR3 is TGTGCCAGCAGCTTAGTTGCGGGAGCCTACGAGCAGTACTTC.

The CDR3 sequence: CASSQKQGTETQYF. CDR3 nucleotide sequence: TGTGCCAGCAGCCAAAAACAGGGAACAGAGACCCAGTACTTC. The chain couples TRBV14 to TRBJ2-5; a weak D match, TRBD1 (6 bases). Germline loops: CDR1 SGHDN, CDR2 FVKESK. V was trimmed by 2 bases and J by 4 bases, leaving 11 bases between them. This CDR3 comprises 14 residues.

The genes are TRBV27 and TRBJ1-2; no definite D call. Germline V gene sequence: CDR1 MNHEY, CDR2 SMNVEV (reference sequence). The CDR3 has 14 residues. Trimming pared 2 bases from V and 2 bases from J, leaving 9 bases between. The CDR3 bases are TGTGCCAGCAGTTTAGTGGGAGGAAACTATGGCTACACCTTC. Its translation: CASSLVGGNYGYTF.

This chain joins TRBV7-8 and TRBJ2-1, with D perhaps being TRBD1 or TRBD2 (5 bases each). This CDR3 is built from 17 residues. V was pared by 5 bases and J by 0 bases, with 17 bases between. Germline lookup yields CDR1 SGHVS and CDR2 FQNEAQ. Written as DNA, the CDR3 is TGTGCCAGCAGCGGAGGTCTACTCGGGACCTCCTACAATGAGCAGTTCTTC. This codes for CASSGGLLGTSYNEQFF.

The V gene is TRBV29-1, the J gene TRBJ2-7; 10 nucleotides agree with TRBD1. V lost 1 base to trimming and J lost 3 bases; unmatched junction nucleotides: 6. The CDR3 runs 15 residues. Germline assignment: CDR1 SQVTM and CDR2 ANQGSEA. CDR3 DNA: TGCAGCGTTGAAGGGGGACAGGGGAGGTTCTACGAGCAGTACTTC. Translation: CSVEGGQGRFYEQYF.

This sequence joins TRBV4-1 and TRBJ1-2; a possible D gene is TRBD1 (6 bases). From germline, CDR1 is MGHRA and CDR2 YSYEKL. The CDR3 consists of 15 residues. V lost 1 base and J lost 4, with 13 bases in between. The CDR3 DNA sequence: TGCGCCAGCAGCCAAGGGGGGCCGGGTTTCTATGGCTACACCTTC. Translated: CASSQGGPGFYGYTF.

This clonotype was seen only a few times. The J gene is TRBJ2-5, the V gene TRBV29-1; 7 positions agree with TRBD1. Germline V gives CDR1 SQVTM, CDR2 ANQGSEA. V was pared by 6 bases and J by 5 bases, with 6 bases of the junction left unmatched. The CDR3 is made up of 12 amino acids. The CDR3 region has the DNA TGCAGCGTGGGGACAGCTGGGGAGACCCAGTACTTC. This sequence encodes CSVGTAGETQYF.

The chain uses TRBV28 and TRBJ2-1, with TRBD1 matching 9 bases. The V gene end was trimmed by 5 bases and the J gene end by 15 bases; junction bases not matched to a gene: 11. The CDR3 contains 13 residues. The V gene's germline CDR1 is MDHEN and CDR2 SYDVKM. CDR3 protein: CASSLNRGPRWFF. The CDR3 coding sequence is TGTGCCAGCAGTCTCAACAGGGGGCCCAGGTGGTTCTTC. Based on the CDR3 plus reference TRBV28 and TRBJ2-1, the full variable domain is DVKVTQSSRYLVKRTGEKVFLECVQDMDHENMFWYRQDPGLGLRLIYFSYDVKMKEKGDIPEGYSVSREKKERFSLILESASTNQTSMYLCASSLNRGPRWFFGPGTRLTVL.

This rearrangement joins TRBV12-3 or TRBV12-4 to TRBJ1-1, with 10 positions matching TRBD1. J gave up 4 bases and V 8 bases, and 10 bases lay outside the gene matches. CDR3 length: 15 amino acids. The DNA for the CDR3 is TGTGCCAGCCGCAACCGGGACAGGGGAGGCACTGAAGCTTTCTTT. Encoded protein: CASRNRDRGGTEAFF.

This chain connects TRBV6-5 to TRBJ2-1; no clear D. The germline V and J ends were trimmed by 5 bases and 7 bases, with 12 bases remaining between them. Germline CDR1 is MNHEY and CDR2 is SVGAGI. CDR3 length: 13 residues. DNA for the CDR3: TGTGCCAGCAGTGACCATTTTATGAATGAGCAGTTCTTC. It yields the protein CASSDHFMNEQFF.

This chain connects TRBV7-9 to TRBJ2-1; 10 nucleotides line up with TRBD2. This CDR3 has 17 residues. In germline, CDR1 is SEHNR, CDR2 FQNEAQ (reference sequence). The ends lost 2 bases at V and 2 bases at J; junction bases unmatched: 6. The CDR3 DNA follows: TGTGCCAGCAGCTTAAGACTAGCGGGTTGGACCTACAATGAGCAGTTCTTC. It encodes CASSLRLAGWTYNEQFF. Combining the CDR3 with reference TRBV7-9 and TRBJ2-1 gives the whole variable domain DTGVSQNPRHKITKRGQNVTFRCDPISEHNRLYWYRQTLGQGPEFLTYFQNEAQLEKSRLLSDRFSAERPKGSFSTLEIQRTEQGDSAMYLCASSLRLAGWTYNEQFFGPGTRLTVL.

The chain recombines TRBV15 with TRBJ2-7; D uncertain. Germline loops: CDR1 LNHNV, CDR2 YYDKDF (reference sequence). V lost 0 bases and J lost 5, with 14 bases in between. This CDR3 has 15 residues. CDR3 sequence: CATSRDRVAVHEQYF. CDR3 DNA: TGTGCCACCAGCAGAGATCGCGTGGCGGTCCACGAGCAGTACTTC. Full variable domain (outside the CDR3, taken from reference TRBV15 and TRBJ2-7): DAMVIQNPRYQVTQFGKPVTLSCSQTLNHNVMYWYQQKSSQAPKLLFHYYDKDFNNEADTPDNFQSRRPNTSFCFLDIRSPGLGDTAMYLCATSRDRVAVHEQYFGPGTRLTVT.

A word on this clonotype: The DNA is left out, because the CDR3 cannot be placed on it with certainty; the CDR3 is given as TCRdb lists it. CDR3 sequence: CASSFAAGNQPRHF. This chain uses TRBV12-3 or TRBV12-4 with TRBJ1-5. Ends included, the CDR3 has 14 residues.

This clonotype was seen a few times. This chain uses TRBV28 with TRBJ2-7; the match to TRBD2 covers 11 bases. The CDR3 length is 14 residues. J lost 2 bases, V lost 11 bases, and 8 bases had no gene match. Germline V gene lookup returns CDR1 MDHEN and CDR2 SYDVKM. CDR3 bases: TGTGCCGTTCTAGCGGGAGGTGGAGCCTACGAGCAGTACTTC. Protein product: CAVLAGGGAYEQYF.

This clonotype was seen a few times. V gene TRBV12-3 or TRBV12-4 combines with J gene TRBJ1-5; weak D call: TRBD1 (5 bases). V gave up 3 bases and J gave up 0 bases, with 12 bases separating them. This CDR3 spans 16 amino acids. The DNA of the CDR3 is TGTGCCAGCAGTTTTTGGGACGGAAATAGCAATCAGCCCCAGCATTTT. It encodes CASSFWDGNSNQPQHF.

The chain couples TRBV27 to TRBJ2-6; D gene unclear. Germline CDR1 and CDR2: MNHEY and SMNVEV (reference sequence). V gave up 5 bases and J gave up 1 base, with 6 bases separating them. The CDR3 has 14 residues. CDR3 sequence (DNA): TGTGCCAGCAGTCCCATATCTGGGGCCAACGTCCTGACTTTC. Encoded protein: CASSPISGANVLTF. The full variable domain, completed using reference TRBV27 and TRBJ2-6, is EAQVTQNPRYLITVTGKKLTVTCSQNMNHEYMSWYRQDPGLGLRQIYYSMNVEVTDKGDVPEGYKVSRKEKRNFPLILESPSPNQTSLYFCASSPISGANVLTFGAGSRLTVL.